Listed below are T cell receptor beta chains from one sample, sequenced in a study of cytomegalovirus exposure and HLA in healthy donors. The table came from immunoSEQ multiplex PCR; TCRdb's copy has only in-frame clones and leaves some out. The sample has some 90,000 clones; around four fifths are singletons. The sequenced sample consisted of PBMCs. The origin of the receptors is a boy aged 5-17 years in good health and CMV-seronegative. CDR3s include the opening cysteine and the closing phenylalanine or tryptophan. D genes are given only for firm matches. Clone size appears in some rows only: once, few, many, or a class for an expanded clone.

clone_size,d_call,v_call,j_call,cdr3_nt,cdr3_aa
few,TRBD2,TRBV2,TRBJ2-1,TGTGCCAGCAGTGCTAGCGGGGGGGCCTACAATGAGCAGTTCTTC,CASSASGGAYNEQFF
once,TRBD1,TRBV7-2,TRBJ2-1,TGTGCCAGCAGCTTAGTCGGCGGGACAGGGTTTTACAATGAGCAGTTCTTC,CASSLVGGTGFYNEQFF
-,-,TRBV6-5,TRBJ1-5,TGTGCCAGCAGTTACAGCCAGGGCAATCAGCCCCAGCATTTT,CASSYSQGNQPQHF
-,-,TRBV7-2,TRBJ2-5,TGTGCCAGCAGCTTAGCAGGGGGTGGAGAGACCCAGTACTTC,CASSLAGGGETQYF
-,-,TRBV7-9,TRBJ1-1,TGTGCCAGCAGCCCCCAGGTAATGAACACTGAAGCTTTCTTT,CASSPQVMNTEAFF
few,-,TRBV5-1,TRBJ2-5,TGCGCCAGCAGCTTGGCTTTAGTCACGTACTTC,CASSLALVTYF
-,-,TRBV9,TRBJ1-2,TGTGCCAGCAGCGTAGGCCCGGGGGGAAGGGATGGCTACACCTTC,CASSVGPGGRDGYTF
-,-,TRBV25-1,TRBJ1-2,TGTGCCAGCAGTGACCCCGGCAGGTTTCAAGGCTACACCTTC,CASSDPGRFQGYTF
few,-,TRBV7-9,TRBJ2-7,TGTGCCAGCAGCTTAGGGAGCGTTTACTACGAGCAGTACTTC,CASSLGSVYYEQYF
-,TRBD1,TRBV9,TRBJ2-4,TGTGCCAGCTCACGGACAGGTTCTTCAAACATTCAGTACTTC,CASSRTGSSNIQYF
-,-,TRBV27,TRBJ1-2,TGTGCCAGCAGTTTCGGGGGTTTCTATGGCTACACCTTC,CASSFGGFYGYTF
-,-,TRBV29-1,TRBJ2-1,TGCAGGGCTGGGGGAGGACTGAGCTCCTACAATGAGCAGTTCTTC,CRAGGGLSSYNEQFF
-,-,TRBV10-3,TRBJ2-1,TGTGCCATCAGTGACCCCGCGGGGATCATGAATGAGCAGTTCTTC,CAISDPAGIMNEQFF
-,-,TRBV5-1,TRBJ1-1,TGCGCCAGCAGCTTGGCCAAAGGACAAACCCTCACTGAAGCTTTCTTT,CASSLAKGQTLTEAFF
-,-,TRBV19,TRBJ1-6,TGTGCCACCCACAGCGGAAATAATTCACCCCTCCACTTT,CATHSGNNSPLHF
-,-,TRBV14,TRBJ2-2,TGTGCCAGCAGCCAATGGAGCGGACCCGGGGAGCTGTTTTTT,CASSQWSGPGELFF
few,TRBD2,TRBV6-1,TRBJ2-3,TGTGCCAGCACCCTGCTAGCGGGCGTAGCAGATACGCAGTATTTT,CASTLLAGVADTQYF
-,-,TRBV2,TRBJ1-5,TGTGCCAGCAGTGAGCCAGGCACCTATAGCAATCAGCCCCAGCATTTT,CASSEPGTYSNQPQHF
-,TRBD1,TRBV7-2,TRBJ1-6,TGTGCCAGCAGCAGGGACAGGGGGATGAATTCACCCCTCCACTTT,CASSRDRGMNSPLHF
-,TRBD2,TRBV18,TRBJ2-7,TGTGCCAGCTCACCCGGGACTAGCGGCTCCTACGAGCAGTACTTC,CASSPGTSGSYEQYF
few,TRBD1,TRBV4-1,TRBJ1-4,TGCGCCAGCAGCCAGTGGACAGGGGGAGGGAAACTGTTTTTT,CASSQWTGGGKLFF
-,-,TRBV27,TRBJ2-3,TGTGCCAGCAGTTTATGGCAAGAAGATACGCAGTATTTT,CASSLWQEDTQYF
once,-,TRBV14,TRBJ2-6,TGTGCCAGCAGCCTTCTTACTGGGGCCAACGTCCTGACTTTC,CASSLLTGANVLTF
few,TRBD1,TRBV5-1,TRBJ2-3,TGCGCCAGCAGCCCGGGACAGGGCACAGATACGCAGTATTTT,CASSPGQGTDTQYF
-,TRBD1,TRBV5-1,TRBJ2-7,TGCGCCAGCACCTCCTCTAGGGACAGGGGACACGAGCAGTACTTC,CASTSSRDRGHEQYF
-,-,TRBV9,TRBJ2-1,TGTGCCAGCAGCGTAGAGTCTAGCCTTTCCAATGAGCAGTTCTTC,CASSVESSLSNEQFF
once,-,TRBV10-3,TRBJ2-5,TGTGCCAAAACCGGTCTCCAAGAGACCCAGTACTTC,CAKTGLQETQYF
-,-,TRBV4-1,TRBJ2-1,TGCGCCAGCAGCCAAGATCCGACCACCGGGACAAGCAAGCTAAAAAAAGAGCAGTTCTTC,CASSQDPTTGTSKLKKEQFF
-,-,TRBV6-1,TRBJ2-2,TGTGCCAGCAGTGAAAAATGGGAGCGTAACACCGGGGAGCTGTTTTTT,CASSEKWERNTGELFF
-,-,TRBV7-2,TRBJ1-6,TGTGCCAGCAGCTTACTATCGGTAACCCGGGGGACCCTCCACTTT,CASSLLSVTRGTLHF
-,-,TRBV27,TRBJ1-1,TGTGCCAGCAGTTTAAGCCAATTGAACACTGAAGCTTTCTTT,CASSLSQLNTEAFF
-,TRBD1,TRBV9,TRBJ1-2,TGTGCCAGCAGCGCGCGGGACAGGGCGAGAGACTACACCTTC,CASSARDRARDYTF